Sequencing of this TCR beta chain was carried out in a study of cytomegalovirus exposure and HLA in healthy donors. Study results and limitations: In a later analysis, CMV-associated beta chains were mostly HLA-associated, it appeared. Further analysis was carried out later, and it showed several of the most significant clusters appearing linked to common viral pathogens.

PCR used 60 Vbeta primers and 13 Jbeta primers. Clones were read by immunoSEQ multiplex PCR, and TCRdb kept only the in-frame ones, dropping some. The table lists around 160,000 clones, over 60% of them singletons. V was cut by 7 bases and J by 4 bases, with 10 bases left in between. The CDR3 extends over 12 amino acids. The germline CDR1 and CDR2 sequences are SGHAT and FQNNGV. Comment on this clone: Its antigen is undetermined.

This rearrangement joins TRBV11-2 to TRBJ2-5; D uncertain. What was sequenced was PBMCs. The TCR comes from a man in his fifties or sixties in good health and CMV-seropositive. CDR3 amino acids: CASTPGGETQYF. Here the CDR3 DNA reads TGTGCCAGCACCCCCGGCGGAGAGACCCAGTACTTC.